The clone carrying this T cell receptor beta chain was seen ten or more times. The antigen remains unidentified. The data stem from a study of T cells in Graves' hyperthyroidism and ophthalmopathy. Overall study results and limits: Blood samples included most of the expanded thyroid clonotypes exceeding 0.001.

In making diagnoses, clinical symptoms, serum thyroxine and TRAb, thyroid ultrasound and orbital computed tomography were all used. Trimming took 4 bases from V and 0 from J; bases not matched to a gene: 4. There are 15 residues in the CDR3. Germline V gene lookup returns CDR1 SGHRS and CDR2 YFSETQ. RNA transcripts yielded amplified TCR beta CDR3 regions. First-round RT-PCR targeting the TCR CDR3 was performed with the HTBI primer set. TCRdb reprocessed the multiplex PCR reads via MiXCR and lists one record per CDR3 protein. The table shows about 510,000 distinct CDR3 sequences, with 40% to 50% occurring only once.

J is TRBJ1-3 and V is TRBV5-1; 7 bases fit TRBD1. This clonotype was sampled from an adult woman with Graves' disease, either hyperthyroidism or ophthalmopathy (not recorded which). The sequenced sample was peripheral blood or thyroid tissue (not recorded which). The CDR3 DNA follows: TGCGCCAGCAGCCCGGGACAGAGCTCTGGAAACACCATATATTTT. It translates to CASSPGQSSGNTIYF.